The 7 T cell receptor beta chains below were found in one sample sequenced in a study of blood T cell repertoires in COVID-19. The assay was immunoSEQ multiplex PCR, and TCRdb's table has in-frame clones only and misses some. The sample yields 130,000 to 150,000 clones, 75% to 90% seen once. The specimen was peripheral blood. The receptors originated from a woman aged 60-70 years with COVID-19, enrolled during active disease.

This clone has just one count. The chain couples TRBV5-1 to TRBJ2-1, with 7 bases that match TRBD1. Germline trimming cut 0 bases from V and 3 bases from J; bases unmatched to any gene: 3. Germline CDR1 and CDR2: SGHRS and YFSETQ. The CDR3 extends over 15 amino acids. The CDR3 sequence is CASSLETGSYNEQFF. CDR3 DNA: TGCGCCAGCAGCTTGGAGACAGGGAGCTACAATGAGCAGTTCTTC.

The chain uses TRBV7-2 and TRBJ2-3; 8 nucleotides line up with TRBD2. This CDR3 comprises 15 residues. In germline, CDR1 is SGHTA, CDR2 FQGNSA. Trimming at V came to 5 bases and at J to 5 bases, leaving 9 bases not matched to a gene. Here the CDR3 reads CASSTPSGSVDTQYF. The CDR3 nucleotides read TGTGCCAGCAGCACCCCTAGCGGGTCGGTAGATACGCAGTATTTT. Full variable domain (outside the CDR3, taken from reference TRBV7-2 and TRBJ2-3): GAGVSQSPSNKVTEKGKDVELRCDPISGHTALYWYRQSLGQGLEFLIYFQGNSAPDKSGLPSDRFSAERTGGSVSTLTIQRTQQEDSAVYLCASSTPSGSVDTQYFGPGTRLTVL.

The V gene is TRBV14, the J gene TRBJ1-6, with TRBD1 identical over 10 bases. V lost 1 base, J lost 9 bases, and 3 bases stayed unmatched. Germline V CDR1 and CDR2: SGHDN, FVKESK. The CDR3 totals 15 residues. The CDR3 protein is CASSQGQGAASPLHF. The CDR3 nucleotides are TGTGCCAGCAGCCAAGGACAGGGGGCCGCTTCACCCCTCCACTTT.

The genes are TRBV19 and TRBJ1-1, with 8 bases lining up with TRBD1. The V gene end was trimmed by 1 base and the J gene end by 8 bases; junction bases not matched to a gene: 12. The CDR3 sequence is 16 residues long. Germline V gives CDR1 LNHDA, CDR2 SQIVND (reference sequence). CDR3 in amino acids: CASSIGVGQGFGEAFF. The CDR3 DNA follows: TGTGCCAGTAGTATAGGCGTTGGACAGGGTTTCGGAGAAGCTTTCTTT.

CDR3 amino acids: CASSQVLVTGLLGANEKLFF. DNA for the CDR3: TGCGCCAGCAGCCAAGTTCTGGTGACAGGACTTTTAGGGGCTAATGAAAAACTGTTTTTT. The genes are TRBV4-1 and TRBJ1-4; possibly TRBD1 for D (6 bases). Germline CDR1 is MGHRA and CDR2 is YSYEKL. V shed 1 base and J shed 3 bases, with 24 bases lying between them. The CDR3 sequence is 20 residues long.

This clone was recorded once. The rearrangement links TRBV19 to TRBJ2-7; TRBD1 agrees at 10 bases. V lost 5 bases to trimming and J lost 5 bases; unmatched junction nucleotides: 9. Germline-derived CDR1 and CDR2 are LNHDA and SQIVND (reference sequence). CDR3 length: 15 amino acids. DNA for the CDR3: TGTGCCAGTAGTGAAGGAGGGGACAGGGGCCACGAGCAGTACTTC. Translating it yields CASSEGGDRGHEQYF.

The chain uses TRBV5-4 and TRBJ2-3; a possible D gene is TRBD1 (6 bases). The CDR3 totals 13 residues. Deletions cut 3 bases from V and 2 bases from J, with 7 bases between. Germline-derived CDR1 and CDR2 are SGHNT and YYREEE (reference sequence). CDR3 in DNA: TGTGCCAGCAGCTGGGGGCCCACAGATACGCAGTATTTT. Its protein is CASSWGPTDTQYF. Filled out from reference TRBV5-4 and TRBJ2-3, the complete variable domain reads ETGVTQSPTHLIKTRGQQVTLRCSSQSGHNTVSWYQQALGQGPQFIFQYYREEENGRGNFPPRFSGLQFPNYSSELNVNALELDDSALYLCASSWGPTDTQYFGPGTRLTVL.